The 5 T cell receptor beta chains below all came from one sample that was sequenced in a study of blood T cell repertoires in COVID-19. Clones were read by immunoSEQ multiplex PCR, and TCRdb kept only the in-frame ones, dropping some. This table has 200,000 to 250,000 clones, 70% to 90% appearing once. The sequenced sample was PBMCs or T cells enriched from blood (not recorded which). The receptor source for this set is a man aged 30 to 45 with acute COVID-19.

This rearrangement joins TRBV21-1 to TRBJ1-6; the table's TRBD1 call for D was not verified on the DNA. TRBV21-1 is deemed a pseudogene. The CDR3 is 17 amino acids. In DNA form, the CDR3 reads TGTGCCAGCACCCCTTCTGACAGGGGGGTTTCTATTTCACCCCTCCACTTT. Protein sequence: CASTPSDRGVSISPLHF.

The CDR3 is CAIRSTGGPGNQPQHF. Here the CDR3 DNA reads TGTGCCATCAGATCGACAGGGGGCCCGGGCAATCAGCCCCAGCATTTT. V usage is TRBV10-3 and J usage is TRBJ1-5; 10 positions match TRBD1. V shed 6 bases, J shed 2 bases, and the junction held 7 bases outside the gene matches. Germline assignment: CDR1 ENHRY and CDR2 SYGVKD. The CDR3 is 16 residues long.

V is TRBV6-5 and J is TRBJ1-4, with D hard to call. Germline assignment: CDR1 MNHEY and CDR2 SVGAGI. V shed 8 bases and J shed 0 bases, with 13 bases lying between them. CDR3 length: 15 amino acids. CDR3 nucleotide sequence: TGTGCCAGCCACGAGGGTGGGGCAACTAATGAAAAACTGTTTTTT. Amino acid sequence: CASHEGGATNEKLFF.

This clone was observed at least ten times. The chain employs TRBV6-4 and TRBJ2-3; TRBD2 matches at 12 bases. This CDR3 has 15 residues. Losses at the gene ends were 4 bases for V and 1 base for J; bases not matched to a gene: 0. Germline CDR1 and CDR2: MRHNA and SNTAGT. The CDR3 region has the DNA TGTGCCAGCAGTGGACTAGCGGGGGGCACAGATACGCAGTATTTT. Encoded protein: CASSGLAGGTDTQYF.

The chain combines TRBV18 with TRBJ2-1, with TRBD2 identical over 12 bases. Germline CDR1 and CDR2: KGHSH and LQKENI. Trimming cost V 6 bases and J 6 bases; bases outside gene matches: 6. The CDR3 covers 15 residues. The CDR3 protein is CASSWTSGNLNEQFF. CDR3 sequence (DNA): TGTGCCAGCTCCTGGACTAGCGGGAATCTCAATGAGCAGTTCTTC.